This entry lists 8 T cell receptor beta chains sequenced from one sample in a study of blood T cell repertoires in COVID-19. Here immunoSEQ multiplex PCR was the method, and the copy in TCRdb shows in-frame clones only, minus some. This sample has approximately 140,000 clones, with roughly 83% found just once. Sequenced input: PBMCs or T cells enriched from blood (not recorded which). These receptors were collected from a middle-aged man with acute COVID-19.

The chain couples TRBV10-3 to TRBJ2-7; 10 bases map to TRBD1. The junction had 12 bases not matched to a gene; V was cut back by 10 bases and J by 6 bases. Germline assignment: CDR1 ENHRY and CDR2 SYGVKD. The CDR3 consists of 14 residues. The CDR3 loop is CATQLGTGAPEQYF. The CDR3 nucleotides read TGTGCCACACAACTCGGGACAGGGGCGCCCGAGCAGTACTTC.

This chain joins TRBV3-1 (or the pseudogene TRBV3-2) and TRBJ2-7; the match to TRBD2 covers 12 bases. J lost 1 base, V lost 0 bases, and 7 bases had no gene match. The germline V gene has CDR1 LGHDT and CDR2 YNNKEL (reference sequence). There are 18 residues in the CDR3. The CDR3 DNA is TGTGCCAGCAGCCAAGATAGACTAGCGGGAGTTGGGTCCTACGAGCAGTACTTC. It codes for CASSQDRLAGVGSYEQYF.

The rearrangement uses TRBV13 and TRBJ2-1; 13 bases fit TRBD2. The germline V gene has CDR1 PRHDT and CDR2 FYEKMQ (reference sequence). The CDR3 spans 16 residues. The J segment lost 10 bases and the V segment lost 5 bases, leaving 11 bases of the junction unmatched. The CDR3: CASSPGTSGISFEQFF. CDR3 nucleotides: TGTGCCAGCAGCCCCGGGACTAGCGGGATTTCTTTCGAGCAGTTCTTC.

The chain couples TRBV19 to TRBJ1-5, with D tentatively TRBD1 (6 bases). The germline V gene encodes CDR1 LNHDA and CDR2 SQIVND (reference sequence). V was clipped by 5 bases and J by 2 bases, with 19 bases between them. The CDR3 extends over 17 amino acids. As DNA, the CDR3 is TGTGCCAGTAGTCCCCAGACAGGAAGCGGGGGCAATCAGCCCCAGCATTTT. Translation: CASSPQTGSGGNQPQHF.

This clone was seen at least ten times. V gene TRBV6-2 or TRBV6-3 combines with J gene TRBJ2-2; 12 positions match TRBD2. The V segment lost 2 bases and the J segment 5 bases; nucleotides outside the gene matches: 6. Germline CDR1 MNHEY, CDR2 SVGEGT. The CDR3 sequence is 17 residues long. For the CDR3, the DNA is TGTGCCAGCAGTTACACGCCTAGCGGGGGGGAAACCGGGGAGCTGTTTTTT. Protein: CASSYTPSGGETGELFF.

The chain couples TRBV9 to TRBJ2-5; D possibly corresponds to TRBD1 (5 bases). There are 14 residues in the CDR3. Trimming took off 4 bases at V and 4 bases at J, with 14 bases between the two ends. The germline V gene encodes CDR1 SGDLS and CDR2 YYNGEE. The CDR3 DNA reads as TGTGCCAGCAGCTACCTCCAGGGTGGAGAGACCCAGTACTTC. It encodes CASSYLQGGETQYF.

Only a few counts were recorded for this clone. The J gene is TRBJ1-5, the V gene TRBV19; 7 bases agree with TRBD1. V shed 0 bases and J 4 bases; nucleotides not matched to a gene: 3. Looked up from germline, CDR1 is LNHDA and CDR2 is SQIVND (reference sequence). The CDR3 has 15 amino acids. CDR3 in DNA: TGTGCCAGTAGTATAGAACCGACAGGGAATCAGCCCCAGCATTTT. Translating it yields CASSIEPTGNQPQHF.

The gene calls are TRBV5-1 and TRBJ1-1, with D perhaps matching TRBD1 (6 bases). V was pared by 4 bases and J by 0 bases, with 31 bases between. The germline CDR1 and CDR2 sequences are SGHRS and YFSETQ. The CDR3 runs to 21 residues. This CDR3 is CASSDRTVYSSGAFMNTEAFF. CDR3 sequence (DNA): TGCGCCAGCAGCGACCGGACAGTCTACTCTTCCGGGGCTTTCATGAACACTGAAGCTTTCTTT.